This T cell receptor (beta chain) is drawn from a study of T cell repertoires in cytomegalovirus infection (dated by TCRdb to about 2019). Study-wide context: The peptide stimulations were aimed at well-studied HLA-B-restricted epitopes as well as recently identified HLA-C-restricted CMV epitopes, whose presentation resists viral immunomodulation. Because public TCR beta signatures pointed to carriage of CMV infection together with the matching HLA type, the HLA type of each donor mattered for the analysis. General findings and caveats noted by the study authors: The ex vivo response was dominated by HLA-C-restricted CMV-specific TCR beta clonotypes, and the single most frequent clonotype in two of eight donors was supplied by these HLA-C-restricted clonotypes. In both this cohort and an independent approximately 400-donor cohort, the cumulative frequency of public TCR beta family members distinguished carriers of CMV infection plus the relevant HLA type.

Taken from the germline V gene, the CDR1 and CDR2 loops are SGHTA and FQGNSA. Inclusive of the bounding cysteine and phenylalanine, the CDR3 is 14 residues long. Just the 42-base CDR3 DNA is kept, in frame starting at base 1. Trimming takes 1 base off V and 3 bases off J; junction bases not matched to a gene: 0. The treatment or condition tag for this specimen amounts to: in vitro stimulation with specific CMV peptide epitopes to enrich CMV-specific T cells. This clonotype was counted at least ten times. Its antigen remains undetermined. No clone much larger than this one lies a single base away; base qualities are absent. Sequencing used an Illumina HiSeq 1500. TCRdb trimmed the raw reads at Q25, called clones with MiXCR and kept productive beta chains. Duplicate CDR3 protein sequences are folded into a single record with the most common DNA and genes. This sample gives roughly 500,000 distinct CDR3 sequences in total; roughly a third of them show up just once. About a sixth of the sample belongs to the ten largest clones.

The source of this sequence is a human donor in good health (CMV status not recorded). Some clones in this sample may be carry-over from other donors' samples. The rearranged chain carries TRBV7-2 and TRBJ2-7, with 10 bases matching TRBD1. Sequenced material: cultured PBMCs, taken from culture after CMV antigen stimulation. The DNA sequence is given as TGTGCCAGCAGCTTAGGGGACAGGGGCTACGAGCAGTACTTC. The resulting protein is CASSLGDRGYEQYF.